This T cell receptor (beta chain) was found in a study of Ad26.COV2.S vaccination and SARS-CoV-2 variants. Repertoires were generated with immunoSEQ multiplex PCR, while TCRdb's copy carries only in-frame clones and drops some. The table has around 350,000 clones, about 90% seen once. About this clone: What it recognizes is unknown.

Study results and limitations: Comparability of non-spike TCR breadth was observed across vaccine and placebo recipients.

Germline CDR1 reads ENHRY; CDR2 reads SYGVKD. This CDR3 contains 16 residues. J gave up 4 bases and V 1 base, and 9 bases lay outside the gene matches. V and J are TRBV10-3 and TRBJ1-2, with 7 bases aligning to TRBD1. The starting material was peripheral blood, obtained after recovery from COVID-19. The receptor's source is a human donor who had recovered from COVID-19. The CDR3 DNA reads as TGTGCCATCAGTGAGTTACAGGGGATAGCAGGCTATGGCTACACCTTC. Its protein product is CAISELQGIAGYGYTF.